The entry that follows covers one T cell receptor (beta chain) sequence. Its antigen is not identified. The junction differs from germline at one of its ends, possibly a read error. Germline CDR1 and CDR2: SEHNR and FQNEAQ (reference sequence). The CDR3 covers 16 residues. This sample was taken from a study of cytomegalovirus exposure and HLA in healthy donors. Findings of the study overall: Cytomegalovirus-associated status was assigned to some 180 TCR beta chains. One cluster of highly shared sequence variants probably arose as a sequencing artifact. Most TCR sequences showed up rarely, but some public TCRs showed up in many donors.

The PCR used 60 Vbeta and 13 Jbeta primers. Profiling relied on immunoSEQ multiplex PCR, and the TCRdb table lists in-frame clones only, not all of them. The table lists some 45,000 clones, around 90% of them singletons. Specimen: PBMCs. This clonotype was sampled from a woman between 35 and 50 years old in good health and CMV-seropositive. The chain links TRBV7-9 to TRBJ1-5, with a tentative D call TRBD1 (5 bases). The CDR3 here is CSSSQDRIGSNQPQHF. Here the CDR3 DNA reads TGTTCCAGCAGCCAAGACAGAATCGGGAGCAATCAGCCCCAGCATTTT.